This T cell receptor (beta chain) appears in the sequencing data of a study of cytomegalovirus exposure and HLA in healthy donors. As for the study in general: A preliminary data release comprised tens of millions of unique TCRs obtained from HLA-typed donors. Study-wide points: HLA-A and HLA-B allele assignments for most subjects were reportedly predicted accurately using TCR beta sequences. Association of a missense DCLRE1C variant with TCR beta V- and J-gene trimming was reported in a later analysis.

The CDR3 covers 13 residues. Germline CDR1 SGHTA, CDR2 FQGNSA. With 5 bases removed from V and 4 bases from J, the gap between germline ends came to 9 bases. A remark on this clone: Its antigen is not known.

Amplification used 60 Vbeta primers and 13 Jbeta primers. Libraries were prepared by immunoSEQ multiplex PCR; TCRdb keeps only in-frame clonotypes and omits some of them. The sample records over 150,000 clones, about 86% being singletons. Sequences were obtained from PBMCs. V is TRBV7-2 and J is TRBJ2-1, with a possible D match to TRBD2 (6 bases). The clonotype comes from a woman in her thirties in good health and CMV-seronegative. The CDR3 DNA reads TGTGCCAGCAGCCTCGGGACTTACAATGAGCAGTTCTTC. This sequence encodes CASSLGTYNEQFF.